Included here is one T cell receptor (beta chain) sequence, with context. No cognate antigen has been identified for it. No qualities accompany the bases; no much larger clone lies one base away. Including the terminal cysteine and phenylalanine, the CDR3 comprises 15 residues. The only DNA kept is the CDR3, 45 bases in frame from the first base. V and J are trimmed by 5 bases and 4 bases, and the gene matches miss 4 bases of the junction. The germline V gene (reference sequence) sets CDR1 to MNHNY and CDR2 to SVGAGI. The source of the sample is a study of STAT5B mutations in CD4+ large granular lymphocyte leukemia (dated by TCRdb to between 2022 and 2023). As for the study more broadly: Among the healthy controls, the CDR3 'QG' motif was associated with a particular HLA allele. TCRbeta repertoires of CD4+ T-cell large granular lymphocyte leukemia patients were compared with those of healthy blood donors. Flow cytometry performed on FACSCanto II or FACSVerse showed that the purified fractions had more than 95% purity among lymphocytes.

The study at large found these results: Each patient's main leukemic clonotypes were private, but approximately 26% of these clonotypes showed up at low frequency in the non-leukemic repertoires of other patients. Enrichment of TRBV06-family usage was observed among the top patient clones (8/27) relative to healthy controls (2/35). The data were not HLA-matched, and the relatively small sample size could explain the higher clonality seen in CD4+ compared with CD8+ T-LGLL. CD4-sorted patient repertoires appeared more clonal than healthy CD4+ repertoires, and this difference persisted after removing the putative leukemic clones.

The immunoSEQ assay at survey resolution was applied to genomic DNA for sequencing of TCRbeta rearrangements. In the original analysis: In the TCR sequencing data, the smallest productive clonotype frequency that could be detected was 2.59 x 10-5. Analyses included only productive TCRbeta rearrangements, meaning complete and in-frame sequences. The clonality of each sample was calculated as Simpson clonality in the immunoSEQ Analyzer version 3.0. Clones were categorized by frequency as very rare, small, medium, large (1-20%) or hyperexpanded (>20%). Generation probabilities were estimated with OLGA 1.2.3, V-gene circos plots were made with VDJtools, specificities were looked up in VDJdb, and CDR3 motifs were identified with GLIPH. The immuneACCESS repertoire file appears here via TCRdb, limited to in-frame rearrangements. These files lack a portion of the clones; in checked studies, under half of the deficit traces to unresolved V genes, and the cause of the others is not known. V, J and clone size are those of that table, while D and trimming were read from the DNA. The table for this sample lists 30,000 to 40,000 clones; about four fifths of them were counted only once. About 2.3% of the sample belongs to the ten largest clones.

The healthy controls were 35 or so blood donors, and the buffy coats of these donors were supplied by the Finnish Red Cross blood service. All TCR-sequenced material derived from peripheral blood: patient blood samples and healthy donor buffy coats. Ficoll-Hypaque gradient centrifugation was used to isolate peripheral blood mononuclear cells. CD4+ cells were purified magnetically from the buffy coats of healthy controls. The Gentra Puregene Cell and Tissue kit was used to extract genomic DNA, and a Qubit 2.0 fluorometer was used to measure the amount of genomic DNA. The chain is encoded by TRBV6-6 joined to TRBJ2-1; TRBD2 fits 11 bases in the junction. The sequencing input was CD4+ T cells from blood buffy coats. This sequence originates from a human donor in good health. Read as DNA, the sequence is TGTGCCAGCAGTCCCCGGACTAGCGGGTACAATGAGCAGTTCTTC. It is translated as CASSPRTSGYNEQFF.